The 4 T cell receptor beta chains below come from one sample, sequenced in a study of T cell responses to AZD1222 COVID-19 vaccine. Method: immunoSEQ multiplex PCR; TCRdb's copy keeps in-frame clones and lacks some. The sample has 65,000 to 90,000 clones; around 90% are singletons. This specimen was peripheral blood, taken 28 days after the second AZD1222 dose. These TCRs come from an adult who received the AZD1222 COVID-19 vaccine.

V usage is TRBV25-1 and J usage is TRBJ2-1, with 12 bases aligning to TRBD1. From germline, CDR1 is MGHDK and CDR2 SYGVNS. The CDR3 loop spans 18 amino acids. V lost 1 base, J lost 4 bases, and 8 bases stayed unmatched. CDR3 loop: CASSESQGTGGRYNEQFF. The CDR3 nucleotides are TGTGCCAGCAGTGAATCTCAGGGGACAGGGGGCAGGTACAATGAGCAGTTCTTC. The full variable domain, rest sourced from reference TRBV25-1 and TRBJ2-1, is EADIYQTPRYLVIGTGKKITLECSQTMGHDKMYWYQQDPGMELHLIHYSYGVNSTEKGDLSSESTVSRIRTEHFPLTLESARPSHTSQYLCASSESQGTGGRYNEQFFGPGTRLTVL.

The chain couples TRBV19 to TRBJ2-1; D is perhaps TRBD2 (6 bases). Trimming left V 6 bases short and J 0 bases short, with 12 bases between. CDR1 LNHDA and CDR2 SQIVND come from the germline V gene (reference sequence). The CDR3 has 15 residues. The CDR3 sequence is CASRGGGSSYNEQFF. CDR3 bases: TGTGCCAGTAGGGGAGGCGGCAGCTCCTACAATGAGCAGTTCTTC.

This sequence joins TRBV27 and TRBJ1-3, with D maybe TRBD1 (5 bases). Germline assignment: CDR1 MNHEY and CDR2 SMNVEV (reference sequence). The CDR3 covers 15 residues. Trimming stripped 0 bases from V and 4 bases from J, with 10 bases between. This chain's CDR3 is CASSLSAGAGNTIYF. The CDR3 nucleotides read TGTGCCAGCAGTTTATCTGCCGGGGCCGGAAACACCATATATTTT.

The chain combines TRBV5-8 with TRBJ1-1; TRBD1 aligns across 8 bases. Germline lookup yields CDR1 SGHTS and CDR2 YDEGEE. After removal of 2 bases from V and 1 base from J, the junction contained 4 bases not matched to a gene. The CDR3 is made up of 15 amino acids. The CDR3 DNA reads TGTGCCAGCAGCTTACCCGGGACAGGGAACACTGAAGCTTTCTTT. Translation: CASSLPGTGNTEAFF.